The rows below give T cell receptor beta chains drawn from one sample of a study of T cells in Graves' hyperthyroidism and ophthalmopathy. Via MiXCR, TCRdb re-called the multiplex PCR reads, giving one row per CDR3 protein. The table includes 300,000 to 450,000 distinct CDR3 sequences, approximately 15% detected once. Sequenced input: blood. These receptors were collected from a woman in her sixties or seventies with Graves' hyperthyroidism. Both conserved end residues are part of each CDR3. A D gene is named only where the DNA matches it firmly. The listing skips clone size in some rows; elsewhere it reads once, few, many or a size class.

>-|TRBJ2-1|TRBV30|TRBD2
TGTGCCTGGATCCCGGGGGGGCTAGCGGGAGATGAGCAGTTCTTC
CAWIPGGLAGDEQFF
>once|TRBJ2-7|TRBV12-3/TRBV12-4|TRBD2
TGTGCCAGCAGCGAGACAGCGATATTACTAGCGGGAGGGCCCGAGCAGTACTTC
CASSETAILLAGGPEQYF
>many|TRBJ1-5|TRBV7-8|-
TGTGCCAGCAGCCCACCACATTTGACGGGAGGTCAGCCCCAGCATTTT
CASSPPHLTGGQPQHF
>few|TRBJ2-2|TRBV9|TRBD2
TGTGCCAGCAGCGTAGGGGCGGGAGTTTACACCGGGGAGCTGTTTTTT
CASSVGAGVYTGELFF
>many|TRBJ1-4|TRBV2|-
TGTGCCAGCCACCTAGCAGCCCCGGGGAAGGAAAAACTGTTTTTT
CASHLAAPGKEKLFF
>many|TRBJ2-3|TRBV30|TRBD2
TGTGCCTGGAGTAAAGGGAGGGCCGTCGGGTTGGTAGATACGCAGTATTTT
CAWSKGRAVGLVDTQYF
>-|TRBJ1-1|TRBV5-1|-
TGCGCCAGCACCTCCCATGGGGCGCGCACTGAAGCTTTCTTT
CASTSHGARTEAFF
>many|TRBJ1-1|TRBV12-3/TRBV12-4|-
TGTGCCAGCAAAAGGTCAGGGGCCTCCTGGGACACTGAAGCTTTCTTT
CASKRSGASWDTEAFF
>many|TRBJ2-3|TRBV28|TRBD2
TGTGCCAGCAGTTTTTATCCTAGCGGGATGACCACAGATACGCAGTATTTT
CASSFYPSGMTTDTQYF
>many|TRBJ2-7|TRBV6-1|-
TGTGCCAGCACCGACGACCAAACCTACGAGCAGTACTTC
CASTDDQTYEQYF
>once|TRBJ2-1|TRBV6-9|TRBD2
TGTGCCAGCAGTTACATTCCTCGGACTAGCGGGCTAGGGAATGAGCAGTTCTTC
CASSYIPRTSGLGNEQFF
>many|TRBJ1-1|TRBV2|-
TGTGCCAGCAGGCAGGGAGCCGAAGCTTTCTTT
CASRQGAEAFF
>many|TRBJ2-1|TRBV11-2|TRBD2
TGTGCCAGCAGCATGACTAGCGGGAGGTTTGCTGAGCAGTTCTTC
CASSMTSGRFAEQFF